Listed below are T cell receptor beta chains from one sample, sequenced in a study of T cell repertoires in cytomegalovirus infection. Antigen specificity for these receptors is unknown. One entry per CDR3 protein results from TCRdb running MiXCR on the reads. The profile shows about 570,000 distinct CDR3 sequences, approximately 40% of them singletons. The specimen was cultured PBMCs, collected from culture after CMV antigen stimulation. Receptors were obtained from a human donor in good health (CMV status not recorded). Some clones in this sample may be carry-over from other donors' samples. CDR3s include the opening cysteine and the closing phenylalanine or tryptophan. A D gene is named only where the DNA matches it firmly. The size of a clone is reported for some rows only, either as once, few or many, or as a class for expanded clones.

d_call | j_call | clone_size | v_call | cdr3_aa | cdr3_nt
- | TRBJ2-7 | - | TRBV20-1 | CSAKTSFYEQYF | TGCAGTGCCAAAACTAGTTTCTACGAGCAGTACTTC
TRBD1 | TRBJ2-1 | - | TRBV7-6 | CASSSGQEYNEQFF | TGTGCCAGCAGCTCTGGACAGGAATACAATGAGCAGTTCTTC
- | TRBJ2-3 | - | TRBV7-8 | CASSYPGRNTDTQYF | TGTGCCAGCAGCTATCCGGGACGGAACACAGATACGCAGTATTTT
- | TRBJ2-1 | - | TRBV19 | CASSITGLGSYNEQFF | TGTGCCAGTAGTATCACAGGGTTGGGATCCTACAATGAGCAGTTCTTC
TRBD2 | TRBJ2-3 | - | TRBV19 | CASRRLAKGTDTQYF | TGTGCCAGTAGAAGACTAGCGAAGGGCACAGATACGCAGTATTTT
- | TRBJ2-7 | - | TRBV28 | CASSSLGDSSYEQYF | TGTGCCAGCAGCTCCCTCGGAGACAGCTCCTACGAGCAGTACTTC
TRBD1 | TRBJ2-3 | - | TRBV10-3 | CAISDGGTGGYTQYF | TGTGCCATCAGTGATGGCGGGACAGGGGGGTATACGCAGTATTTT
TRBD2 | TRBJ2-4 | few | TRBV7-6 | CASSPGLAGGFTGNIQYF | TGTGCCAGCAGCCCAGGACTAGCGGGAGGGTTCACCGGGAACATTCAGTACTTC
- | TRBJ2-2 | - | TRBV2 | CASTKAPSTNTGELFF | TGTGCCAGCACTAAGGCCCCCTCTACAAACACCGGGGAGCTGTTTTTT
TRBD1 | TRBJ2-7 | few | TRBV10-3 | CAISESGTASTYEQYF | TGTGCCATCAGTGAGTCCGGGACAGCCTCAACCTACGAGCAGTACTTC
TRBD1 | TRBJ1-5 | - | TRBV7-9 | CASSPTGGEGQPQHF | TGTGCCAGCAGCCCGACAGGGGGCGAGGGGCAGCCCCAGCATTTT
- | TRBJ2-1 | few | TRBV6-2/TRBV6-3 | CASRPLLGAYNEQFF | TGTGCCAGCAGACCCCTCCTCGGGGCCTACAATGAGCAGTTCTTC
- | TRBJ2-3 | - | TRBV5-4 | CASSPPGLAGSTDTQYF | TGTGCCAGCAGCCCACCTGGGTTGGCGGGGAGCACAGATACGCAGTATTTT
- | TRBJ2-3 | few | TRBV7-2 | CASSPLTPGTDTQYF | TGTGCCAGCAGCCCCCTGACACCGGGCACAGATACGCAGTATTTT
- | TRBJ2-7 | - | TRBV28 | CASSVGLREQYF | TGTGCCAGCAGTGTGGGACTGAGGGAGCAGTACTTC
- | TRBJ1-1 | - | TRBV7-2 | CASSSPGTSMNTEAFF | TGTGCCAGCAGCTCCCCAGGGACGTCCATGAACACTGAAGCTTTCTTT
- | TRBJ1-2 | - | TRBV10-3 | CAISESSRDYGYTF | TGTGCCATCAGTGAGTCTAGTAGAGACTATGGCTACACCTTC
- | TRBJ1-3 | - | TRBV12-3/TRBV12-4 | CASSRTGSGNTIYF | TGTGCCAGCAGCCGAACAGGGTCTGGAAACACCATATATTTT
- | TRBJ2-3 | - | TRBV10-3 | CAISESVGDTQYF | TGTGCCATCAGTGAGTCAGTTGGAGATACGCAGTATTTT
- | TRBJ1-2 | - | TRBV29-1 | CSVTDDGYTF | TGCAGCGTTACGGATGATGGCTACACCTTC
TRBD1 | TRBJ2-3 | few | TRBV7-8 | CASSLDRGRSDTQYF | TGTGCCAGCAGCTTAGACAGGGGGCGGTCAGATACGCAGTATTTT
- | TRBJ2-3 | - | TRBV19 | CASSMNFWSGPSTDTQYF | TGTGCCAGTAGTATGAATTTCTGGAGCGGGCCCAGCACAGATACGCAGTATTTT
- | TRBJ2-7 | once | TRBV7-2 | CASSTLAWGGSYEQYF | TGTGCCAGCAGCACCCTGGCTTGGGGTGGCTCCTACGAGCAGTACTTC
- | TRBJ2-5 | - | TRBV4-2 | CASSRWVGGEETQYF | TGTGCCAGCAGCCGGTGGGTCGGGGGAGAAGAGACCCAGTACTTC
- | TRBJ2-2 | - | TRBV20-1 | CSARDKKAFEELFF | TGCAGTGCTAGAGATAAGAAGGCTTTTGAGGAGCTGTTTTTT
- | TRBJ1-6 | many | TRBV7-2 | CASSLVLQTNSPLHF | TGTGCCAGCAGCTTAGTCTTACAGACCAATTCACCCCTCCACTTT
TRBD1 | TRBJ2-7 | - | TRBV28 | CASRRQGVFYEQYF | TGTGCCAGCAGAAGACAGGGGGTTTTCTACGAGCAGTACTTC
TRBD2 | TRBJ2-5 | - | TRBV5-1 | CASSLLASGRETQYF | TGCGCCAGCAGCTTGCTGGCTAGCGGGAGAGAGACCCAGTACTTC
TRBD1 | TRBJ2-3 | few | TRBV7-2 | CASSPRGSLLFTDTQYF | TGTGCCAGCAGCCCCAGGGGGTCCCTCCTCTTCACAGATACGCAGTATTTT
TRBD1 | TRBJ1-3 | - | TRBV4-2 | CASSQVGQSSGNTIYF | TGTGCCAGCAGCCAAGTGGGACAGAGCTCTGGAAACACCATATATTTT
- | TRBJ2-2 | few | TRBV2 | CASREGGPTGELFF | TGTGCCAGCAGGGAGGGCGGACCCACCGGGGAGCTGTTTTTT
TRBD2 | TRBJ2-1 | - | TRBV19 | CASSIDGPGTSGGQPQFF | TGTGCCAGTAGTATAGATGGGCCCGGGACTAGCGGGGGCCAACCCCAGTTCTTC
- | TRBJ2-2 | - | TRBV5-4 | CASSPDSYGGELFF | TGTGCCAGCAGCCCCGACTCGTACGGTGGGGAGCTGTTTTTT
- | TRBJ1-5 | - | TRBV7-2 | CASSPFGGNQPQHF | TGTGCCAGCTCCCCCTTTGGGGGCAATCAGCCCCAGCATTTT
TRBD1 | TRBJ2-2 | - | TRBV7-9 | CASIHNRDRNTGELFF | TGTGCCAGCATCCACAACCGGGACAGGAACACCGGGGAGCTGTTTTTT
TRBD2 | TRBJ2-1 | few | TRBV7-9 | CASSFLAVFSGRVGEQFF | TGTGCCAGCAGCTTCCTGGCTGTCTTCAGCGGGAGAGTCGGTGAGCAGTTCTTC
- | TRBJ2-3 | - | TRBV7-9 | CASSEGRGTQYF | TGTGCCAGCAGCGAGGGGCGAGGTACGCAGTATTTT
- | TRBJ1-1 | - | TRBV28 | CASSPLGIVAFF | TGTGCCAGCAGTCCCCTGGGGATTGTAGCTTTCTTT
TRBD1 | TRBJ2-1 | few | TRBV7-2 | CASSSEGQGYNEQFF | TGTGCCAGCAGCTCCGAGGGACAGGGCTACAATGAGCAGTTCTTC
- | TRBJ2-3 | few | TRBV6-4 | CASSDQGSDTQYF | TGTGCCAGCAGTGATCAGGGGTCAGATACGCAGTATTTT
- | TRBJ1-6 | - | TRBV20-1 | CSARFSPGSPLHF | TGCAGTGCTAGGTTCTCACCTGGTTCACCCCTCCACTTT
- | TRBJ1-1 | few | TRBV12-3/TRBV12-4 | CASSPWGPANTEAFF | TGTGCCAGCAGCCCCTGGGGGCCGGCAAACACTGAAGCTTTCTTT
TRBD1 | TRBJ2-5 | - | TRBV27 | CASSQEQGARETQYF | TGTGCCAGCAGTCAAGAACAGGGGGCTAGGGAGACCCAGTACTTC
- | TRBJ2-2 | - | TRBV28 | CASSLTGLGGELFF | TGTGCCAGCAGTTTAACGGGGCTTGGCGGGGAGCTGTTTTTT
- | TRBJ2-1 | few | TRBV7-8 | CASSPAEAFGGNEQFF | TGTGCCAGCAGCCCCGCGGAGGCTTTTGGAGGAAATGAGCAGTTCTTC
TRBD2 | TRBJ2-3 | few | TRBV12-3/TRBV12-4 | CASSLGGRVNRPDTQYF | TGTGCCAGCAGTTTAGGCGGGAGGGTCAACCGCCCAGATACGCAGTATTTT
- | TRBJ2-1 | - | TRBV10-3 | CAISDGTPTYNEQFF | TGTGCCATCAGTGACGGGACTCCTACCTACAATGAGCAGTTCTTC
TRBD1 | TRBJ1-4 | - | TRBV5-4 | CASSLAGTGYEKLFF | TGTGCCAGCAGCTTGGCAGGGACAGGATATGAAAAACTGTTTTTT
- | TRBJ1-1 | few | TRBV7-9 | CASSPQWENTEAFF | TGTGCCAGCAGCCCCCAGTGGGAGAACACTGAAGCTTTCTTT
TRBD1 | TRBJ1-1 | few | TRBV11-3 | CASSHQGDTEAFF | TGTGCCAGCAGCCATCAGGGGGACACTGAAGCTTTCTTT
- | TRBJ2-1 | few | TRBV27 | CASTRAGMNNEQFF | TGTGCCAGCACCCGGGCAGGGATGAACAATGAGCAGTTCTTC
- | TRBJ1-4 | few | TRBV2 | CASRERFTAYFEKLFF | TGTGCCAGCAGGGAGAGGTTTACAGCCTACTTTGAAAAACTGTTTTTT
TRBD1 | TRBJ1-1 | few | TRBV10-3 | CAISEPGQGFTEAFF | TGTGCCATCAGTGAGCCGGGACAGGGGTTCACTGAAGCTTTCTTT
- | TRBJ1-3 | few | TRBV10-1 | CARLSGQNSGNTIYF | -